The sequence of this T cell receptor (beta chain) was determined in a study of CD8 T cells in ankylosing spondylitis. Study-level results: In peripheral blood, disease-linked CD8+ clones occurred at relatively low frequencies. Reactive arthritis synovial fluid and blood were previously reported to contain some motif variants. According to the report, clones linked to the disease were significantly enriched in matched synovial fluid samples taken from ankylosing spondylitis patients. Blood from ankylosing spondylitis patients appeared to carry a characteristic roughly eight-variant TCR beta motif.

The sample holds a few counts of this clonotype. Its cognate antigen is unknown. Libraries for TCR beta were made by quantitative 5'-RACE with molecular barcodes. Via MiXCR, TCRdb re-called the 5' RACE reads, giving one row per CDR3 protein. The sample shows under 450,000 distinct CDR3 sequences, under 20% of them seen only once. Trimming left V 1 base short and J 7 bases short, with 12 bases between. The CDR3 covers 14 residues. CDR1 is SGHKS and CDR2 is YYEKEE in the germline V gene (reference sequence). The sample comprised blood, either unsorted or a sorted T cell fraction (not recorded which). This sequence joins TRBV5-5 and TRBJ1-5; D gene unclear. This TCR was recovered from a male donor with ankylosing spondylitis. The CDR3 nucleotides read TGTGCCAGCAGCTTGTTACTGTCCCCCCAGCCCCAGCATTTT. It specifies CASSLLLSPQPQHF.